The rows below give T cell receptor beta chains drawn from one sample of a study of blood T cells in healthy people across ages. Using its own MiXCR run on the 5' RACE reads, TCRdb lists one record per CDR3 protein. The data hold over 950,000 distinct CDR3 sequences, with roughly 47% observed a single time. The material sequenced was blood. The receptors derive from a woman aged 55-69 years in good health. Each CDR3 is given with its conserved first and last residue. A D gene is named only where the DNA matches it firmly. Clone size, where shown, is once, few, many, or a class for clones that have expanded.

J gene	D gene	clone size	V gene	CDR3 DNA	CDR3 protein
TRBJ2-6	.	.	TRBV5-1	TGCGCCAGCAGCTTGGTCAGTAACGGGGCCAACGTCCTGACTTTC	CASSLVSNGANVLTF
TRBJ2-7	.	.	TRBV24-1	TGTGCCACCAGTGCCCCCGTATCCGGGACGGACCACTACGAGCAGTACTTC	CATSAPVSGTDHYEQYF
TRBJ1-1	.	many	TRBV20-1	TGCAGTGCTAGAGCACCTAGGGGGAACACTGAAGCTTTCTTT	CSARAPRGNTEAFF
TRBJ2-7	TRBD1	.	TRBV3-1	TGTGCCAGCAGCCTTTACGACAGGGAGCATAACTACGAGCAGTACTTC	CASSLYDREHNYEQYF
TRBJ2-7	TRBD1	few	TRBV5-1	TGCGCCAGCAGCTTTGACAGGGCCTCCTACGAGCAGTACTTC	CASSFDRASYEQYF
TRBJ1-2	.	.	TRBV20-1	TGCAGTGCTAGATCCCCAGGGTGGGGTAATGGCTACACCTTC	CSARSPGWGNGYTF
TRBJ2-5	.	.	TRBV21-1	TGTGCCAGCAGCAATATGACAGCTGGAGAGACCCAGTACTTC	CASSNMTAGETQYF
TRBJ1-5	TRBD1	.	TRBV7-2	TGTGCCAGCAGCCCCCGACAGGGGTATCAGCCCCAGCATTTT	CASSPRQGYQPQHF
TRBJ2-1	.	.	TRBV28	TGTGCCGGCAGTTTACGCGGGAAGGAGCAGTTCTTC	CAGSLRGKEQFF
TRBJ2-5	.	.	TRBV6-2/TRBV6-3	TGTGCCAGCAGTTACTCGATTGGGGACCTAGGAACCCAGTACTTC	CASSYSIGDLGTQYF
TRBJ2-7	.	.	TRBV20-1	TGCAGTGCTAGGGCCAGGGCTAGCTCCTACGAGCAGTACTTC	CSARARASSYEQYF
TRBJ2-1	.	few	TRBV11-2	TGTGCCAGCAGCTTAGATGTAACAGGGCTCCCTGAGCAGTTCTTC	CASSLDVTGLPEQFF
TRBJ2-7	.	.	TRBV28	TGTGCCAGCAGGGGGAGCCCACCTGGCGAGCAGTACTTC	CASRGSPPGEQYF
TRBJ2-7	.	many	TRBV7-9	TGTGCCAGCAGCTTAGAGGGATGGGGTTACGAGCAGTACTTC	CASSLEGWGYEQYF
TRBJ2-3	.	.	TRBV12-3/TRBV12-4	TGTGCCAGCAGGCCGCTGGAGGATACGCAGTATTTT	CASRPLEDTQYF
TRBJ2-7	.	few	TRBV4-1	TGCGCCAGCAGCCAAGGCGGACTCGAAACGGACGAGCAGTACTTC	CASSQGGLETDEQYF
TRBJ1-6	.	.	TRBV12-3/TRBV12-4	TGTGCCAGCAGTTTAGATTTTGGTGCACCCCTCCACTTT	CASSLDFGAPLHF
TRBJ2-1	.	few	TRBV13	TGTGCCAGCAGCTTACAGCGAACAGGAAATCGCAATGAGCAGTTCTTC	CASSLQRTGNRNEQFF
TRBJ2-7	TRBD2	.	TRBV5-4	TGTGCCAGCAGCACAGCTAGCGGGACCCGGAACGAGCAGTACTTC	CASSTASGTRNEQYF
TRBJ2-5	TRBD2	.	TRBV27	TGTGCCAGCAGTTCCCCCCGTAGCGGGAGGAGGCAGACCCAGTACTTC	CASSSPRSGRRQTQYF
TRBJ1-4	.	.	TRBV5-6	TGTGCCAGCAGCACTCGACTAACCCGGGCGGAAAAACTGTTTTTT	CASSTRLTRAEKLFF
TRBJ2-7	.	.	TRBV11-2	TGTGCCAGCAGCCCTTGGGCAGGGTCCTACGAGCAGTACTTC	CASSPWAGSYEQYF
TRBJ2-4	.	.	TRBV12-3/TRBV12-4	TGTGCCAGCAGTTTACTTGAAAACATTCTGTACTTC	CASSLLENILYF
TRBJ2-5	TRBD2	.	TRBV5-6	TGTGCCAGCGGTAGCGGGCCTTCGGGGGAGACCCAGTACTTC	CASGSGPSGETQYF
TRBJ2-5	.	.	TRBV20-1	TGCAGTGCTAGGGCCGGGGACATCCCAACGACCGTACAAGAGACCCAGTACTTC	CSARAGDIPTTVQETQYF
TRBJ1-2	.	many	TRBV27	TGTGCCAGCAGTTCGACCTATGGGAAAAAGACTAACTATGGCTACACCTTC	CASSSTYGKKTNYGYTF
TRBJ2-7	.	.	TRBV7-9	TGTGCCAGCAACCAAGTAAAGGGCACCTACGAGCAGTACTTC	CASNQVKGTYEQYF
TRBJ2-7	TRBD2	once	TRBV2	TGTGCCAGCAGTGATTTTCGGGCCCGCGGGGGCTACGAGCAGTACTTC	CASSDFRARGGYEQYF
TRBJ2-1	.	.	TRBV20-1	TGCAGTGCTCTAGACCTGTCTCACAATGAGCAGTTCTTC	CSALDLSHNEQFF
TRBJ2-7	TRBD2	.	TRBV20-1	TGCAGTGCTAGTTTCGGGAGGGCCTACGAGCAGTACTTC	CSASFGRAYEQYF
TRBJ2-7	.	.	TRBV12-3/TRBV12-4	TGTGCCAGTCGACCGGGCCTTCTGAACGAGCAGTACTTC	CASRPGLLNEQYF
TRBJ1-2	.	.	TRBV2	TGTGCCAGCAGTGGGGTCGGGGCCGCCTGGGCCCGATGGGACTACACCTTC	CASSGVGAAWARWDYTF
TRBJ2-7	TRBD2	.	TRBV5-1	TGCGCCAGCAGGGGGACTAGCGTCGACGAGCAGTACTTC	CASRGTSVDEQYF
TRBJ2-5	TRBD2	.	TRBV6-2/TRBV6-3	TGTGCCAGCAGTTCTTTTAGCGGGAGGGCCCAAGAGACCCAGTACTTC	CASSSFSGRAQETQYF
TRBJ1-2	.	.	TRBV7-9	TGTGCCAGCAGCCCCTCGGCAGGTTGGAACTATGGCTACACCTTC	CASSPSAGWNYGYTF
TRBJ1-1	.	.	TRBV7-2	TGTGCCAGCACCTTCTCCCAAAGGGCGGCGGGAGCTTTCTTT	CASTFSQRAAGAFF
TRBJ2-3	.	.	TRBV20-1	TGCGGTGCTCTAACGGGAGGCACAGATACGCAGTATTTT	CGALTGGTDTQYF
TRBJ2-7	TRBD2	.	TRBV7-3	TGTGCCAGCAGCTTAAACGGGAGGGCGGACAATGAGCAGTACTTC	CASSLNGRADNEQYF
TRBJ2-3	TRBD1	.	TRBV28	TGTGCCACCAATAAACCCAGGGGGAGCACAGATACGCAGTATTTT	CATNKPRGSTDTQYF
TRBJ2-3	.	.	TRBV4-1	TGCGCCAGCAGCCAGGTAGGCCAGCGGAACCCAGATACGCAGTATTTT	CASSQVGQRNPDTQYF
TRBJ2-7	.	.	TRBV7-3	TGTGCCAGCAGCTTAACCTCTCTGAACGAGCAGTACTTC	CASSLTSLNEQYF
TRBJ2-5	.	once	TRBV24-1	TGTGCCACCAGTGATTTAGGCAGGGGAGAGACCCAGTACTTC	CATSDLGRGETQYF
TRBJ1-4	TRBD1	.	TRBV10-3	TGTGCCACCAATGACAGGGATTACGAAAAACTGTTTTTT	CATNDRDYEKLFF
TRBJ2-3	TRBD1	.	TRBV13	TGTGCCAGCAGCACGACGGGACAGGCGCAGTATTTT	CASSTTGQAQYF
TRBJ2-7	.	few	TRBV5-1	TGCGCCAGCAGCAATATAGGCCCACCCTACGAGCAGTACTTC	CASSNIGPPYEQYF
TRBJ1-1	.	.	TRBV18	TGTGCCAGCTCACCCGAAGTGAACACTGAAGCTTTCTTT	CASSPEVNTEAFF
TRBJ2-3	.	.	TRBV29-1	TGCAGCGTGACCCGGGACTTAGACACAGATACGCAGTATTTT	CSVTRDLDTDTQYF
TRBJ2-7	TRBD1	.	TRBV27	TGTGCCAGCAGCCGGGACAGGGGCCGAGGGGAGCAGTACTTC	CASSRDRGRGEQYF
TRBJ2-1	.	.	TRBV5-1	TGCGCCAGCAGCCCCGGCCCGTCGGGGCACAATGAGCAGTTCTTC	CASSPGPSGHNEQFF
TRBJ2-7	.	.	TRBV4-3	TGCGCCAGCAGCCTTGTTACGGGATGGGCGCAGTACTTC	CASSLVTGWAQYF
TRBJ1-6	.	once	TRBV20-1	TGCAGTGCTAGCTTGCCGATGTATAAGTCACCCCTCCACTTT	CSASLPMYKSPLHF
TRBJ2-7	TRBD2	few	TRBV4-1	TGCGCCAGCAGCCAACCGGTAGGACTAGCGGGAGTGGTGGGGATGGTCGAGCAGTACTTC	CASSQPVGLAGVVGMVEQYF
TRBJ2-3	.	.	TRBV20-1	TGCAGTGCTCCAAAGTCTGGAGGGACAGATACGCAGTATTTT	CSAPKSGGTDTQYF
TRBJ1-5	TRBD1	few	TRBV2	TGTGCCAGCAGTGGACAGGGCTATAGCAATCAGCCCCAGCATTTT	CASSGQGYSNQPQHF
TRBJ2-7	TRBD1	.	TRBV30	TGTGCCTGGAGTGTCCTTCGGTGGGACAGGGGAGGTGAGCAGTACTTC	CAWSVLRWDRGGEQYF
TRBJ2-7	.	few	TRBV20-1	TGCAGTGCCGACTTGATGGGACTGGTATCCTACGAGCAGTACTTC	CSADLMGLVSYEQYF
TRBJ2-1	.	.	TRBV4-2	TGTGCCAGCAGCCAAGATCGTAGCGAGCCAGAGCAGTTCTTC	CASSQDRSEPEQFF
TRBJ2-3	.	.	TRBV11-2	TGTGCCAGCAGCTGGGACCAGAACACAGATACGCAGTATTTT	CASSWDQNTDTQYF
TRBJ1-5	TRBD1	.	TRBV15	TGTGCCACCAGCATAGGGGGCGGCAATCAGCCCCAGCATTTT	CATSIGGGNQPQHF